The TCR beta chain described here comes from a study of cytomegalovirus exposure and HLA in healthy donors. Per the germline V gene, CDR1 is MGHRA and CDR2 is YSYEKL. This CDR3 is 17 amino acids long. The V end lost 3 bases, the J end lost 7 bases, and 24 bases lay between the germline ends. The PCR was carried out with 60 Vbeta primers and 13 Jbeta primers. The assay was immunoSEQ multiplex PCR, and TCRdb's table has in-frame clones only and misses some. The table records about 180,000 clones, more than 70% of them present only once. It was healthy bone marrow donors who served as donors. The origin of this receptor is a girl aged 10-17 years in good health and CMV-seropositive. Sequences were obtained from PBMCs. V is TRBV4-1 and J is TRBJ1-1; D is possibly TRBD1 (5 bases). This chain's CDR3 is CASSQGPAITDTFEAFF. The DNA of the CDR3 is TGCGCCAGCAGCCAGGGTCCCGCCATCACGGACACCTTTGAAGCTTTCTTT.